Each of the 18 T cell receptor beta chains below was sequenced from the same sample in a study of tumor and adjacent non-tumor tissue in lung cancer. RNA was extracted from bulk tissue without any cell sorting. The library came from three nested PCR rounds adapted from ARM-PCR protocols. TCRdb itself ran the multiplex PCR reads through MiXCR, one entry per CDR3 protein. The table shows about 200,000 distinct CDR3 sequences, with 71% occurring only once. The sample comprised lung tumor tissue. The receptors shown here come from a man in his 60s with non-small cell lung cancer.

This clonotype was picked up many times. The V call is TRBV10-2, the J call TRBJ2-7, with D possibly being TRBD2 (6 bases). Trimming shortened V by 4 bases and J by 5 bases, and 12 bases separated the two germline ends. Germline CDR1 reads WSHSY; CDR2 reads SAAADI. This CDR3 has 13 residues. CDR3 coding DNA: TGCGCCAGCAGTGCCAGGGAGGACAACGAGCAGTACTTC. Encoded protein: CASSAREDNEQYF.

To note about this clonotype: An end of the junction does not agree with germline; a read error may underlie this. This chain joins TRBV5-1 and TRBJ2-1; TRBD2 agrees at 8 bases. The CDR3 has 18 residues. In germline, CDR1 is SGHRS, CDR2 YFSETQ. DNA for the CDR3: TGCGCCAACAGCTTGGCGGCCCCGGGCGGGAGGAACTACAATGAGCAGTTCTTC. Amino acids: CANSLAAPGGRNYNEQFF.

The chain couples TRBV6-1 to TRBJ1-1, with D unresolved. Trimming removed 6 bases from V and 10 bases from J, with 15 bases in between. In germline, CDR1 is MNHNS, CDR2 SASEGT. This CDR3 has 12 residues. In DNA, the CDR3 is TGTGCCAGCAGAGTAGAGTCATCCCCAGCTTTCTTT. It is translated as CASRVESSPAFF.

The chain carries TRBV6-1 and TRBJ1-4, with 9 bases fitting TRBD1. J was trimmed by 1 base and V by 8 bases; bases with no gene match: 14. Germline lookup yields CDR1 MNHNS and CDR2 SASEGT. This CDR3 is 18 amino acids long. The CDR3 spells CASSYRGTGFGTNEKLFF. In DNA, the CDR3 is TGTGCCAGCTCCTATCGTGGGACAGGGTTCGGAACTAATGAAAAACTGTTTTTT.

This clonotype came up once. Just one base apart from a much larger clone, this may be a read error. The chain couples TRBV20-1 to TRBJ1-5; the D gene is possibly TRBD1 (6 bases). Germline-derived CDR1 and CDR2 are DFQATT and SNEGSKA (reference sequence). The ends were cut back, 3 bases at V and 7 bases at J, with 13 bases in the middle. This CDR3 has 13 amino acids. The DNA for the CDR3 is TGCAGTGCTAGTGAACAGGGCGGGCAGCCCCAGCATTTT. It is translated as CSASEQGGQPQHF.

DNA of the CDR3: TGTGCCAGCAGTTACCCTACAGGGGCGATGAACACTGAAGCTTTCTTT. This sequence encodes CASSYPTGAMNTEAFF. The chain recombines TRBV6-2 or TRBV6-3 with TRBJ1-1; 7 nucleotides agree with TRBD1. The CDR3 spans 16 residues. Germline V gene lookup returns CDR1 MNHEY and CDR2 SVGEGT. Trimming at V came to 2 bases and at J to 0 bases, leaving 6 bases not matched to a gene.

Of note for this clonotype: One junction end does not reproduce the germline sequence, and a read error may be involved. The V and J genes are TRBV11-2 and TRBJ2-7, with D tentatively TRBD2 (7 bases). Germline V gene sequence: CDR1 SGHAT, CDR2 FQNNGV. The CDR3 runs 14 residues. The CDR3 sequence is CASMPGRGTYEQYF. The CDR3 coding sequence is TGTGCCAGCATGCCAGGGAGGGGGACCTACGAGCAGTATTTC.

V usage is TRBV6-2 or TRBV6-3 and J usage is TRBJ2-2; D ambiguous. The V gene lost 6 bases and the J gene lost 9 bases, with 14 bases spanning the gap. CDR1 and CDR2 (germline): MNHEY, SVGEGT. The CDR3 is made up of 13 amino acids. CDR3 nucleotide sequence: TGTGCCAGCAGAGTTGGAAATACCAGGGAGCTGTTTTTT. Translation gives CASRVGNTRELFF.

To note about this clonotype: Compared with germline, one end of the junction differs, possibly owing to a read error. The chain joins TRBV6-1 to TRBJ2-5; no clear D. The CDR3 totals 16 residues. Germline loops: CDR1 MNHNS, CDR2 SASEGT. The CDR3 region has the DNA TGTACCAGCAGTTCCCACCTGACTGGCCGTGGGGAGACCCAGTACTTC. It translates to CTSSSHLTGRGETQYF.

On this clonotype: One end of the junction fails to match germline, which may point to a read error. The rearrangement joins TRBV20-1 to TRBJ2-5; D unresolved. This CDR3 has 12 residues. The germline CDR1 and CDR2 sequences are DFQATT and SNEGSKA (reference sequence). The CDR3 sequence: CSAIRRKDTQYF. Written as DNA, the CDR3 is TGCAGTGCTATCCGACGGAAAGACACCCAGTACTTC.

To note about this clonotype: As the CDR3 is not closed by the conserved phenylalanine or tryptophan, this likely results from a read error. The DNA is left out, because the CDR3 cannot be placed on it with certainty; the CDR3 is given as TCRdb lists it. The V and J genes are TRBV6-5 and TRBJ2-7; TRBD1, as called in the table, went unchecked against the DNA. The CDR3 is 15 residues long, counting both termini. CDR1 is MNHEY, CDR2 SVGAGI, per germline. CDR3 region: CASGNGGATRYEKYS.

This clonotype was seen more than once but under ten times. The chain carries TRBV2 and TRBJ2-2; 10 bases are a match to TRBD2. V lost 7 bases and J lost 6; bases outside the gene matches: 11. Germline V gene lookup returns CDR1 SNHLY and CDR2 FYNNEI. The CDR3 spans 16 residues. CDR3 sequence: CASTRLAGVVAGELFF. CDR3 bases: TGTGCCAGCACACGGCTAGCGGGAGTCGTAGCCGGGGAGCTGTTTTTT.

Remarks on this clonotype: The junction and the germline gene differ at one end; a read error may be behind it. In DNA, the CDR3 is TGCACCAGCAGCTTGACAGGGGGCAATCAGCCCCAGCATTTT. It translates to CTSSLTGGNQPQHF. The rearrangement uses TRBV5-1 and TRBJ1-5, with 8 bases aligning to TRBD1. The CDR3 extends over 14 amino acids. Germline V gene data show CDR1 as SGHRS and CDR2 as YFSETQ.

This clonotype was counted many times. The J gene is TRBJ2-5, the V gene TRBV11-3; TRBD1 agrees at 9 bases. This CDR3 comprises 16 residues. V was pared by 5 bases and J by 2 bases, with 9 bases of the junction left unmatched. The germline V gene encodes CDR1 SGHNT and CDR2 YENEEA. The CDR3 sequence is CASSIGPDRGQETQYF. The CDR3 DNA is TGTGCCAGCAGCATCGGCCCGGACAGGGGTCAAGAGACCCAGTACTTC.

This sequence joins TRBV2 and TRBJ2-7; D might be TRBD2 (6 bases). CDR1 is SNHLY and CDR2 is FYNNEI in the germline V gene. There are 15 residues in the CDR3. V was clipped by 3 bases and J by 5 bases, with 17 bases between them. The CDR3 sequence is CASSEARDSHDEQYF. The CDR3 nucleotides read TGTGCCAGCAGTGAGGCCAGGGACTCGCACGACGAGCAGTACTTC.

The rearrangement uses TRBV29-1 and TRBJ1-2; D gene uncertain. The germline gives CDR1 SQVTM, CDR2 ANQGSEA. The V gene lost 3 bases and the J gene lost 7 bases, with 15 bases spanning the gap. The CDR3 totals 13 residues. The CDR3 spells CSVDAVRLGGYTF. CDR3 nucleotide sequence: TGCAGCGTTGATGCAGTACGACTAGGTGGCTACACCTTC.

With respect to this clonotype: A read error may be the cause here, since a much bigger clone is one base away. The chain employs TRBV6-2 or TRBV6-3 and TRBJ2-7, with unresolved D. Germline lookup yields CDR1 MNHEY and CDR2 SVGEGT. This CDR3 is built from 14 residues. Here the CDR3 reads CDSSYTQNLYEQYF. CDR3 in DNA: TGTGACAGCAGTTACACGCAGAACCTCTACGAGCAGTACTTC.

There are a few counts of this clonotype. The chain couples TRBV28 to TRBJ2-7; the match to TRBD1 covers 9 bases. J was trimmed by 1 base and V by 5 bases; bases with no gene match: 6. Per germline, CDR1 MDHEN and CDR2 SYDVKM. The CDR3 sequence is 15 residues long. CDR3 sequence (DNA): TGTGCCAGCAGTCGCGGGACAGGGAAATCCTACGAGCAGTACTTC. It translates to CASSRGTGKSYEQYF.